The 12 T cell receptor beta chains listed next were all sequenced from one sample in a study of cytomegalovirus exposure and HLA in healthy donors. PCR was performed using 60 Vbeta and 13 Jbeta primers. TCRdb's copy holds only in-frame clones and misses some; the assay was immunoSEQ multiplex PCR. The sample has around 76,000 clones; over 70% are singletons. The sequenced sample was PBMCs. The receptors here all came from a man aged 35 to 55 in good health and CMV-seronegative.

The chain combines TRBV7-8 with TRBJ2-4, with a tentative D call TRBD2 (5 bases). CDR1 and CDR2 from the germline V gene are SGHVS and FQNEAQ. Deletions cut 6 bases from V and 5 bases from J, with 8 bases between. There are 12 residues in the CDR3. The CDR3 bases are TGTGCCAGCAGGGGGAGAGAAAACATTCAGTACTTC. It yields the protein CASRGRENIQYF.

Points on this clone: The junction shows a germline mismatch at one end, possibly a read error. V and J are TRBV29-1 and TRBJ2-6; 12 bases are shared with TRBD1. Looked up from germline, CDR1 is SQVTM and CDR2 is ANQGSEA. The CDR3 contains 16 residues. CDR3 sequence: CSVGGQGAAGANGLTF. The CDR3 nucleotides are TGCAGCGTTGGGGGACAGGGGGCGGCCGGGGCCAACGGCCTGACTTTC.

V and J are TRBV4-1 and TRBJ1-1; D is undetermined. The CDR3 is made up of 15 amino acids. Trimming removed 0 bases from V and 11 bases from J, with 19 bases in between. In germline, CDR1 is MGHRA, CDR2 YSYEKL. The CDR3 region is CASSQEIRGLLWAFF. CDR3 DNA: TGCGCCAGCAGCCAAGAGATCCGCGGACTTCTTTGGGCTTTCTTT.

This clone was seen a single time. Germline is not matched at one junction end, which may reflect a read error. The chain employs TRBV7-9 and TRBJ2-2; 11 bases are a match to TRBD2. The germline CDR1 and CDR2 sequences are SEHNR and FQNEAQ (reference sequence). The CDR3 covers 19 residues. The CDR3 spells CSSSLKVLAGEHDTGELFF. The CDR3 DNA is TGTTCCAGCAGCTTAAAAGTACTAGCGGGAGAACACGACACCGGGGAGCTGTTTTTT.

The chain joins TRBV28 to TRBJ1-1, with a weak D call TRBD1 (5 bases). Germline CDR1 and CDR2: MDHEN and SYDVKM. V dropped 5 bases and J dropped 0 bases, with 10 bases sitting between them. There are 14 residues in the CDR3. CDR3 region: CASSQQAMNTEAFF. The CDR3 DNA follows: TGTGCCAGCAGTCAACAGGCCATGAACACTGAAGCTTTCTTT.

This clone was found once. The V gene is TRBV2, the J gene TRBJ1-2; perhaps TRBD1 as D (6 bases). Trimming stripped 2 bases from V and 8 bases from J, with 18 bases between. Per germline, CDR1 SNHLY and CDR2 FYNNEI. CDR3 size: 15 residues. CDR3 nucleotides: TGTGCCAGCAGTGAATTCGTACAGGGAATAGGCGGCTACACCTTC. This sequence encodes CASSEFVQGIGGYTF.

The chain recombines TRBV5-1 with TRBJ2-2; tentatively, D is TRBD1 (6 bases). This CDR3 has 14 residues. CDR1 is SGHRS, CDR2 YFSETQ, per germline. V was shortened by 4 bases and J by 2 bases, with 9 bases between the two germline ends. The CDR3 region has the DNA TGCGCCAGCAGCCCGACAGGTAACACCGGGGAGCTGTTTTTT. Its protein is CASSPTGNTGELFF.

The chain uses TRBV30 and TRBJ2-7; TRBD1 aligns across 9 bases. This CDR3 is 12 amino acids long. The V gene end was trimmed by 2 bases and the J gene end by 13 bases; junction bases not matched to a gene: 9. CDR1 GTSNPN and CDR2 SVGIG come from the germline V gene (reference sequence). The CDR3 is CAWSSTGTGKYF. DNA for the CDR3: TGTGCCTGGAGTTCAACCGGGACAGGGAAATACTTC.

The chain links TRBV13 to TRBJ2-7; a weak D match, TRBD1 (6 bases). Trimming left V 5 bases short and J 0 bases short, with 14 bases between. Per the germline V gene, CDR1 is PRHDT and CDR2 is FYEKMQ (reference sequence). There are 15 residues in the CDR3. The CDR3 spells CASSSANRASYEQYF. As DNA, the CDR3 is TGTGCCAGCAGCAGTGCGAACAGGGCCTCCTACGAGCAGTACTTC.

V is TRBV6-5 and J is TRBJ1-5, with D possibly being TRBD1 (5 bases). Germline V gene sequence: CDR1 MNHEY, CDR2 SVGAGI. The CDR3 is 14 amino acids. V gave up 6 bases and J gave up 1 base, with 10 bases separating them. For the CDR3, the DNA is TGTGCCAGCAGCCAAGGGGTGAGCAATCAGCCCCAGCATTTT. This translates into CASSQGVSNQPQHF.

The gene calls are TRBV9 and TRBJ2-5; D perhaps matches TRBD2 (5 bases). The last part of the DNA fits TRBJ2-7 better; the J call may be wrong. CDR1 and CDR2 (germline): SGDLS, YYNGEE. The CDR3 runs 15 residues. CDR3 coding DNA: TGTGCCAGCAGCGTAGGGGTAGCGCCGGCGTACGAGCAGTACTTC. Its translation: CASSVGVAPAYEQYF.

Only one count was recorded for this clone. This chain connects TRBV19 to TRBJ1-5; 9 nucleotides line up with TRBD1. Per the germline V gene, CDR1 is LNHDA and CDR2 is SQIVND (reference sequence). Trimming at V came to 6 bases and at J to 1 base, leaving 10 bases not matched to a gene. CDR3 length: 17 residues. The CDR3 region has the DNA TGTGCCAGTAGGGGGACAGGGAGGAAGAAAAGCAATCAGCCCCAGCATTTT. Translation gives CASRGTGRKKSNQPQHF.